This T cell receptor beta chain was documented in a study of monozygotic twins with cystic fibrosis. Findings of the study overall: Monozygotic CF twin pairs shared significantly more nucleotide-identical clonotypes than unrelated CF individuals did. Age, concordance and disease severity did not associate with shared CDR3 numbers. The repertoire was suggested to be naive-dominated, clonality median around 0.01. J usage was most co-twin-similar in 8 of 16 pairs, V in 13.

The junction had 7 bases not matched to a gene; V was cut back by 5 bases and J by 5 bases. The length of the CDR3 is 14 residues. Germline values: CDR1 KGHSH, CDR2 LQKENI. Sequenced by immunoSEQ multiplex PCR; TCRdb stores in-frame clones only, minus some. The sample has approximately 11,000 clones; approximately 85% are singletons. In the case of this clone: Its matching antigen is unknown.

The rearrangement joins TRBV18 to TRBJ1-1, with 8 nucleotides matching TRBD1. The clonotype was recovered from a man younger than 35 with cystic fibrosis. The specimen was blood. The CDR3 DNA sequence: TGTGCCAGCTCAAATCTGGGACAGGCGACTGAAGCTTTCTTT. Translating it yields CASSNLGQATEAFF.